This T cell receptor (beta chain) was identified in a study of CD8+ T cells in alopecia areata. Study-wide results and limits: Normal scalp showed lower clonality than lesional scalp, especially alopecia totalis/universalis. With patients, TCR sharing proved less clear than in mice, a difference possibly related to HLA. Normal skin's resident alphabeta T cells are also sequenced in scalp samples.

From germline, CDR1 is SEHNR and CDR2 FQNEAQ (reference sequence). This CDR3 region has 14 residues. V was trimmed by 1 base and J by 9 bases, leaving 13 bases between them. Extraction of RNA preceded its reverse transcription into cDNA, which served as the sequencing template. Using immunoSEQ multiplex PCR, the repertoire was profiled, and TCRdb retains in-frame clones only, with some absent. The table shows 98,000 or so clones, with almost 60% occurring only once. This clone was seen more than once but under ten times. Antigen unknown. V and J are TRBV7-9 and TRBJ2-4, with D unresolved. The origin of this receptor is a human donor in good health. Specimen: CD8+ T cells sorted from blood. The CDR3 coding sequence is TGTGCCAGCAGCTTAGATGGCATCTTTCCCATTCAGTACTTC. Amino acids: CASSLDGIFPIQYF.